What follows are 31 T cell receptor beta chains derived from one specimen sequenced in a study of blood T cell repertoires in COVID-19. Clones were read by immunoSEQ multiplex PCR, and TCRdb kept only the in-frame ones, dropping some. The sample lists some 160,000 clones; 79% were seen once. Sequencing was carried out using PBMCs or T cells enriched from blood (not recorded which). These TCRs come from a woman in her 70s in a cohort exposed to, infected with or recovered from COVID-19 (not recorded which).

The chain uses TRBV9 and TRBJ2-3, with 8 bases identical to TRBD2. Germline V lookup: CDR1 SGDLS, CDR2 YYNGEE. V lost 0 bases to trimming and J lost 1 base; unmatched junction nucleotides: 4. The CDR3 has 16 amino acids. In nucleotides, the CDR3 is TGTGCCAGCAGCGTAGGGGCGCGGGAGGGCACAGATACGCAGTATTTT. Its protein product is CASSVGAREGTDTQYF.

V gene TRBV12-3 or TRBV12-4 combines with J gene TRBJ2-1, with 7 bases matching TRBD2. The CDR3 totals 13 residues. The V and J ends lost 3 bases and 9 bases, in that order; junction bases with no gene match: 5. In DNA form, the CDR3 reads TGTGCCAGCAGTTTGGGGCGGGAGACTGAGCAGTTCTTC. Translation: CASSLGRETEQFF.

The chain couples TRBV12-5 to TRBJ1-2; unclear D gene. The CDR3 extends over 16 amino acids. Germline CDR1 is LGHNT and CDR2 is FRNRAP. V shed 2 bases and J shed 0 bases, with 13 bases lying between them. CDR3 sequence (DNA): TGTGCTAGTGGTTTGCGCTTGGAGGGTGCTAACTATGGCTACACCTTC. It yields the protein CASGLRLEGANYGYTF.

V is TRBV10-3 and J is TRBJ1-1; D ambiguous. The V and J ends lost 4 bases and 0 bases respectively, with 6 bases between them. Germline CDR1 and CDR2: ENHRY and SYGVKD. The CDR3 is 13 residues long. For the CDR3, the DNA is TGTGCCATCAGTGGAGCGCTGAACACTGAAGCTTTCTTT. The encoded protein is CAISGALNTEAFF.

The CDR3 reads CASSEFEGRDSPLHF. The CDR3 nucleotides are TGTGCCAGCAGTGAATTCGAAGGGAGGGACTCACCCCTCCACTTT. This chain uses TRBV2 with TRBJ1-6, with D perhaps matching TRBD1 (5 bases). The V gene's germline CDR1 is SNHLY and CDR2 FYNNEI. Trimming took off 2 bases at V and 10 bases at J, with 15 bases between the two ends. The CDR3 length is 15 residues.

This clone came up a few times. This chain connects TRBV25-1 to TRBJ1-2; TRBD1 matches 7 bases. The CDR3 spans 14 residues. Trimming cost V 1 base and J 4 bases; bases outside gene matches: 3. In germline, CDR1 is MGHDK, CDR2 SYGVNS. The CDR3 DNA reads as TGTGCCAGCAGTGAATCAGCAGGGGGCTATGGCTACACCTTC. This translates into CASSESAGGYGYTF.

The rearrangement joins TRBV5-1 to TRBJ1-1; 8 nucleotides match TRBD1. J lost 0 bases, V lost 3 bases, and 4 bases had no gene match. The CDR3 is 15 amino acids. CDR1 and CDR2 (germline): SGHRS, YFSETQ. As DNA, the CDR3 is TGCGCCAGCAGCTGGGGACAGGCGATGAACACTGAAGCTTTCTTT. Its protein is CASSWGQAMNTEAFF.

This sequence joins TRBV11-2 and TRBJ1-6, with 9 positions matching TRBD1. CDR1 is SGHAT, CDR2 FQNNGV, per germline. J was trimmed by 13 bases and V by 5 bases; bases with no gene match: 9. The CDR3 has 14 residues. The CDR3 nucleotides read TGTGCCAGCAGCCCAGGACAGGGGACGTCGCCCCTCCACTTT. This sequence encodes CASSPGQGTSPLHF.

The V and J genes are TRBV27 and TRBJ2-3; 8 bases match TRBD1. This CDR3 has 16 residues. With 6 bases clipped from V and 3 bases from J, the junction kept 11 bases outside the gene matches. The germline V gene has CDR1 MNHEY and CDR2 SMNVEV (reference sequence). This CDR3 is CASSMDRVRSTDTQYF. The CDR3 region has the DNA TGTGCCAGCAGCATGGACAGGGTTCGAAGTACAGATACGCAGTATTTT.

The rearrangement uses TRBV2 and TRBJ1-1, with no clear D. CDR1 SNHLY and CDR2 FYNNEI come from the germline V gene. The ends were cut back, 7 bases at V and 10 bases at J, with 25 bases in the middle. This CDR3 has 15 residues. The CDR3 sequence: CASTAGLRATGRAFF. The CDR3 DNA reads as TGTGCCAGCACCGCGGGTCTACGCGCAACCGGTAGAGCTTTCTTT.

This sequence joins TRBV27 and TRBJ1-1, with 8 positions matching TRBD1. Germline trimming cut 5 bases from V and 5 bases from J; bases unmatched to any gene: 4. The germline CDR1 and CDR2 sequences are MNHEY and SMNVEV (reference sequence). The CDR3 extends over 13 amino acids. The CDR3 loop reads CASSTRTGTEAFF. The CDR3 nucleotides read TGTGCCAGCAGTACCCGGACAGGGACTGAAGCTTTCTTT.

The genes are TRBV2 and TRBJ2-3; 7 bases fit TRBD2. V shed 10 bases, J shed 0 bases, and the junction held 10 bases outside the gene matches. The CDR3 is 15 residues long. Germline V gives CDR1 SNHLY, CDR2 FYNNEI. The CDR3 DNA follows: TGTGCCAACCAACGGGGGGAGGGAAGCACAGATACGCAGTATTTT. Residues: CANQRGEGSTDTQYF.

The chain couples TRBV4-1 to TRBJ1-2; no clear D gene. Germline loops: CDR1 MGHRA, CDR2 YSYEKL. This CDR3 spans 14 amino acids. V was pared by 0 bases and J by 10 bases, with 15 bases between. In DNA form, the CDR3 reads TGCGCCAGCAGCCAAGATTCGCGCGGCACCTCCTACACCTTC. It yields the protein CASSQDSRGTSYTF.

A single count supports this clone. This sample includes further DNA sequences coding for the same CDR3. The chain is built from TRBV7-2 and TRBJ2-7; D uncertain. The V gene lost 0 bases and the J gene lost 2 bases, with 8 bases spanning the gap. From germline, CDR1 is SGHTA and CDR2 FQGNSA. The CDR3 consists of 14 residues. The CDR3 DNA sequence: TGTGCCAGCAGCTTAGCGAGGTACCCCTACGAGCAGTACTTC. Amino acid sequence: CASSLARYPYEQYF.

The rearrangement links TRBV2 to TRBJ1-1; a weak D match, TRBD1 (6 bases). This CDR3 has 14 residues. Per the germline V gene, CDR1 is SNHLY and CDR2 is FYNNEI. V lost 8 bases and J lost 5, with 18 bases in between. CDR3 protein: CASRSEQGGTEAFF. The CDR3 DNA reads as TGTGCCAGCCGATCGGAACAGGGTGGGACTGAAGCTTTCTTT.

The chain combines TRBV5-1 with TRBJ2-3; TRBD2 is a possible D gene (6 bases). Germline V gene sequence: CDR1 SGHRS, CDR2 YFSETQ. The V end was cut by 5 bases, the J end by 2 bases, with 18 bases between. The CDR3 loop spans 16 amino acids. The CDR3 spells CASRSGTRTFTDTQYF. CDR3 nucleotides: TGCGCCAGCAGGTCCGGGACTCGCACTTTCACAGATACGCAGTATTTT.

The chain's CDR3 is CASSQTHRGFGTGELFF. CDR3 coding DNA: TGCGCCAGCAGCCAGACTCACAGGGGATTCGGCACCGGGGAGCTGTTTTTT. V gene TRBV4-1 combines with J gene TRBJ2-2, with TRBD1 identical over 7 bases. The CDR3 extends over 17 amino acids. CDR1 MGHRA and CDR2 YSYEKL come from the germline V gene. Trimming at V came to 3 bases and at J to 4 bases, leaving 11 bases not matched to a gene.

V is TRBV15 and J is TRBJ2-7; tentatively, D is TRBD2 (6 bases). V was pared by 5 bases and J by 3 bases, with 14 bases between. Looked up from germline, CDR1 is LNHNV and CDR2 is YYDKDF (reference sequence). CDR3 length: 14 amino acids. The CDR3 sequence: CATSPRTGDYEQYF. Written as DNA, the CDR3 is TGTGCCACCAGCCCAAGAACGGGGGACTACGAGCAGTACTTC.

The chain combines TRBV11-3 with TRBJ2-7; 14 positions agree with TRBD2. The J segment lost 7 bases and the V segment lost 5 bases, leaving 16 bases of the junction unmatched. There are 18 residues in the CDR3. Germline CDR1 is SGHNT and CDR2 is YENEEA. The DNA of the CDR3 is TGTGCCAGCAGCGGTCGACTAGCGGGAGGGCCGGAATTGGGTGAGCAGTACTTC. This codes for CASSGRLAGGPELGEQYF.

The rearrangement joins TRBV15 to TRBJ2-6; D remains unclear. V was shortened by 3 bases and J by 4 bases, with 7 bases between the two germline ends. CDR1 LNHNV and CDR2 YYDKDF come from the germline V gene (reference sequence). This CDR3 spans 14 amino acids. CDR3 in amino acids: CATSSFSGANVLTF. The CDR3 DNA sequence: TGTGCCACCAGCAGCTTTTCCGGGGCCAACGTCCTGACTTTC. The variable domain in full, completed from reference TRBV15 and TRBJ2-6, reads DAMVIQNPRYQVTQFGKPVTLSCSQTLNHNVMYWYQQKSSQAPKLLFHYYDKDFNNEADTPDNFQSRRPNTSFCFLDIRSPGLGDTAMYLCATSSFSGANVLTFGAGSRLTVL.

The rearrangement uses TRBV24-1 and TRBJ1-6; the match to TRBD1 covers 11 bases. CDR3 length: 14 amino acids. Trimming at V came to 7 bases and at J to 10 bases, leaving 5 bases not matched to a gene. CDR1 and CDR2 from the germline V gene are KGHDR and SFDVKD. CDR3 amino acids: CATSEGQGESPLHF. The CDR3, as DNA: TGTGCCACCAGCGAGGGACAGGGGGAATCACCCCTCCACTTT.

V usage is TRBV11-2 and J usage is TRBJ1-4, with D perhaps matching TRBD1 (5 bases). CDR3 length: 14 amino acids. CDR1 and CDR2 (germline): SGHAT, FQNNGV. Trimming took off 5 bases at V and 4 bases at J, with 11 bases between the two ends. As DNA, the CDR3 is TGTGCCAGCAGCCCGACAGCCTATAATGAAAAACTGTTTTTT. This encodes CASSPTAYNEKLFF.

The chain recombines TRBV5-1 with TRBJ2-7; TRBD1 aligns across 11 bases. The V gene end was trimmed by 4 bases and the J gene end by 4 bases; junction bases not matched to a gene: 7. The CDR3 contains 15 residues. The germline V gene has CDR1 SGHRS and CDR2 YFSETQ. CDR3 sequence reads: CASSLGTGGRYEQYF. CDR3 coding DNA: TGCGCCAGCAGCCTCGGGACAGGGGGACGTTACGAGCAGTACTTC.

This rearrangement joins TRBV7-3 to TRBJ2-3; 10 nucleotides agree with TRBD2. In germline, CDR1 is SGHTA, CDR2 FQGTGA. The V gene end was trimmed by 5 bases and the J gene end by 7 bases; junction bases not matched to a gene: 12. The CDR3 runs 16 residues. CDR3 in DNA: TGTGCCAGCAGCCGCCCGGGTACTAGCGGGAACTATACGCAGTATTTT. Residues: CASSRPGTSGNYTQYF.

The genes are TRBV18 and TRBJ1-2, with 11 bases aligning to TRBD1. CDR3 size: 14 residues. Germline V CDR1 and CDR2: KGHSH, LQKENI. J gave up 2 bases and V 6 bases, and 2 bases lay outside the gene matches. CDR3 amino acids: CASSRDRGNYGYTF. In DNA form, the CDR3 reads TGTGCCAGCTCTCGGGACAGGGGGAACTATGGCTACACCTTC.

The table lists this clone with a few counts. The CDR3 nucleotides read TGCGCCAGCAGCCAAGATTTGGCGGGAGCCACGCCCGCCCGCCATACGCAGTATTTT. Residues: CASSQDLAGATPARHTQYF. This sequence joins TRBV4-3 and TRBJ2-3; 7 bases align to TRBD2. After removal of 0 bases from V and 7 bases from J, the junction contained 19 bases not matched to a gene. This CDR3 is built from 19 residues. Germline loops: CDR1 LGHNA, CDR2 YSLEER.

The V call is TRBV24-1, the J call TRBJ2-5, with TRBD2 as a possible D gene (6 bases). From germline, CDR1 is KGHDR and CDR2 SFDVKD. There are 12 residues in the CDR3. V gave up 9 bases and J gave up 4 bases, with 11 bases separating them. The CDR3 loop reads CATGGTSETQYF. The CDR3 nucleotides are TGTGCCACCGGGGGGACCTCAGAGACCCAGTACTTC.

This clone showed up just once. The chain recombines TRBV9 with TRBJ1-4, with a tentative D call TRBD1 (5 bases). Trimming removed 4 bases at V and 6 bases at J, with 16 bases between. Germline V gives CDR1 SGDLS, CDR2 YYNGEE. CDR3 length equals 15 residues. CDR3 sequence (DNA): TGTGCCAGCAGCTCGGGGCGCGGGGGGGATGAAAAACTGTTTTTT. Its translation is CASSSGRGGDEKLFF.

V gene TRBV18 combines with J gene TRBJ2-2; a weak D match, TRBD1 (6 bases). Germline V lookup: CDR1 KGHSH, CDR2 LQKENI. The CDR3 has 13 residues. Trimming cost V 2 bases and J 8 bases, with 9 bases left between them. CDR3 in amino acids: CASSPNRDGELFF. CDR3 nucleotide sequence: TGTGCCAGCTCACCAAACAGGGATGGGGAGCTGTTTTTT.

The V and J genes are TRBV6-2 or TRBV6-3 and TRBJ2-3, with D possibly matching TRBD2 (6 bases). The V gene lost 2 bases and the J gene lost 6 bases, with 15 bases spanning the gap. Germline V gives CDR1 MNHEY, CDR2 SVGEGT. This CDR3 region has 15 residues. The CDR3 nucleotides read TGTGCCAGCAGTTACCTGGCTCTGGCGGGGGATACGCAGTATTTT. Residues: CASSYLALAGDTQYF.

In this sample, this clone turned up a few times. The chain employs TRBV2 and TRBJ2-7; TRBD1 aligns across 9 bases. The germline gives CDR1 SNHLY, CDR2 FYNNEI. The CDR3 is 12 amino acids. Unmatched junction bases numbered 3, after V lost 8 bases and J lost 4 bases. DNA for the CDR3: TGTGCCAGCGGGGGACAGGGATACGAGCAGTACTTC. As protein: CASGGQGYEQYF.